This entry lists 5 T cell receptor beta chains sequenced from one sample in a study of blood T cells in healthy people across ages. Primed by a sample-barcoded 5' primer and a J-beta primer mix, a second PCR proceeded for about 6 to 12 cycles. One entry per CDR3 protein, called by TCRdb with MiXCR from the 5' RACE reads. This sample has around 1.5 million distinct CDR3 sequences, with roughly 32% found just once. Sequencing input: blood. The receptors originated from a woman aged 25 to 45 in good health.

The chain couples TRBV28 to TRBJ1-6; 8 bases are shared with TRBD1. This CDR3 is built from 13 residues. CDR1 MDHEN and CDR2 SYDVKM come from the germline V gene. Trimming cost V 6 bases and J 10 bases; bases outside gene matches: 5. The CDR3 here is CASSYDRGSPLHF. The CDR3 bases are TGTGCCAGCAGCTATGACAGGGGATCACCCCTCCACTTT. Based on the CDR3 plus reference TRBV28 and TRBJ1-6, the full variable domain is DVKVTQSSRYLVKRTGEKVFLECVQDMDHENMFWYRQDPGLGLRLIYFSYDVKMKEKGDIPEGYSVSREKKERFSLILESASTNQTSMYLCASSYDRGSPLHFGNGTRLTVT.

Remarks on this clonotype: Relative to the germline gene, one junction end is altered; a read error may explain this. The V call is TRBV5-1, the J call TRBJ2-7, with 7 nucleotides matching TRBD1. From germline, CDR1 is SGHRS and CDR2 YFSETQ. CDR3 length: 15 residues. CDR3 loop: CASRLGPGQNYEQYF. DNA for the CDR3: TGCGCCAGCAGATTGGGCCCGGGACAGAACTACGAGCAGTACTTC.

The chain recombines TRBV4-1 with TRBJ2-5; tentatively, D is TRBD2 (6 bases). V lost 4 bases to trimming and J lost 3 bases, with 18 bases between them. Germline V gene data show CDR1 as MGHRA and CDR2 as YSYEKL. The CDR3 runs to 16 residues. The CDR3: CASSPVPGLEKETQYF. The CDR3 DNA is TGCGCCAGCAGCCCAGTTCCGGGACTTGAAAAAGAGACCCAGTACTTC.

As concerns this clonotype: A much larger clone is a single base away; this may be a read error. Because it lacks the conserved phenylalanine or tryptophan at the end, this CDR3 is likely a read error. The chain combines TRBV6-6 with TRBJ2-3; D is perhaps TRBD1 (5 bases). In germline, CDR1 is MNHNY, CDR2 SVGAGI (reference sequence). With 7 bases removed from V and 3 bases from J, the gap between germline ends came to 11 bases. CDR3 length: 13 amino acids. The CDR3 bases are TGTGCCAGCATACGGGCAGGGACAGATACGCAGTATTCT. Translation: CASIRAGTDTQYS.

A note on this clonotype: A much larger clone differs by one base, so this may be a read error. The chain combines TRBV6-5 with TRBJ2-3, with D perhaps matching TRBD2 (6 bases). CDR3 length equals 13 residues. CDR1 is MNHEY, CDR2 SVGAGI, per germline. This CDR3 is CASSRGTSETRYF. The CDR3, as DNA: TGTGCCAGCAGCCGCGGGACTTCTGAGACGCGGTATTTT.